The 8 T cell receptor beta chains presented below share a single source sample, sequenced in a study of T cells in localized non-small cell lung cancer. Data came from immunoSEQ multiplex PCR; TCRdb stores just in-frame clones and leaves some out. The sample lists 75,000 to 95,000 clones; less than 85% were seen once. Here the sequenced sample was PBMCs, taken before any cancer treatment. The receptors were sampled from a man aged 40-75 years with stage II squamous cell lung carcinoma.

The V gene is TRBV4-1, the J gene TRBJ1-1; D may be TRBD1 (5 bases). From germline, CDR1 is MGHRA and CDR2 YSYEKL. This CDR3 has 13 amino acids. V was pared by 3 bases and J by 5 bases, with 10 bases between. CDR3 amino acids: CASSHNGGTEAFF. CDR3 nucleotides: TGCGCCAGCAGCCATAATGGGGGAACTGAAGCTTTCTTT.

The chain employs TRBV30 and TRBJ1-4, with D hard to call. This CDR3 region has 14 residues. V was shortened by 0 bases and J by 8 bases, with 13 bases between the two germline ends. Germline-derived CDR1 and CDR2 are GTSNPN and SVGIG (reference sequence). CDR3 sequence reads: CAWSVRRAGEKLFF. CDR3 bases: TGTGCCTGGAGTGTACGACGGGCGGGCGAAAAACTGTTTTTT. The whole variable domain, filled in from reference TRBV30 and TRBJ1-4, reads SQTIHQWPATLVQPVGSPLSLECTVEGTSNPNLYWYRQAAGRGLQLLFYSVGIGQISSEVPQNLSASRPQDRQFILSSKKLLLSDSGFYLCAWSVRRAGEKLFFGSGTQLSVL.

The rearrangement uses TRBV4-3 and TRBJ1-1; maybe TRBD1 (6 bases). There are 16 residues in the CDR3. The V and J ends lost 1 base and 4 bases respectively, with 16 bases between them. Germline loops: CDR1 LGHNA, CDR2 YSLEER. CDR3 sequence (DNA): TGCGCCAGCAGCCAAGTCCCACCCAGGGGTCCCACTGAAGCTTTCTTT. Its translation: CASSQVPPRGPTEAFF.

V gene TRBV6-5 combines with J gene TRBJ2-2; 12 bases align to TRBD2. The germline CDR1 and CDR2 sequences are MNHEY and SVGAGI. With V trimmed by 10 bases and J by 4 bases, 7 bases remained unmatched. The CDR3 is 15 residues long. CDR3 coding DNA: TGTGCCACCTTACTACTAGCGGGAGGCACCGGGGAGCTGTTTTTT. It specifies CATLLLAGGTGELFF.

The J gene is TRBJ1-1, the V gene TRBV18; 8 bases are a match to TRBD1. J lost 5 bases, V lost 0 bases, and 8 bases had no gene match. CDR1 and CDR2 (germline): KGHSH, LQKENI. CDR3 length: 16 amino acids. The CDR3 region is CASSPPRGRGRTEAFF. The CDR3 nucleotides are TGTGCCAGCTCACCACCCCGGGGCAGGGGGCGAACTGAAGCTTTCTTT.

This sequence joins TRBV11-2 and TRBJ2-7, with 7 bases fitting TRBD2. The germline V gene has CDR1 SGHAT and CDR2 FQNNGV. CDR3 length: 13 residues. After removal of 1 base from V and 4 bases from J, the junction contained 1 base not matched to a gene. CDR3 nucleotide sequence: TGTGCCAGCAGCTTAGGGGAGGGGTACGAGCAGTACTTC. Its protein is CASSLGEGYEQYF.

The genes are TRBV18 and TRBJ1-1, with D possibly being TRBD1 (5 bases). In germline, CDR1 is KGHSH, CDR2 LQKENI. The CDR3 is 15 amino acids. With 0 bases removed from V and 3 bases from J, the gap between germline ends came to 11 bases. The CDR3 loop is CASSPPGGADTEAFF. CDR3 nucleotide sequence: TGTGCCAGCTCACCACCCGGAGGGGCCGACACTGAAGCTTTCTTT.

V gene TRBV6-5 combines with J gene TRBJ2-2; D gene ambiguous. Between the trimmed V and J ends, which lost 5 bases and 5 bases, there was a span of 15 bases. The CDR3 consists of 15 residues. Germline-derived CDR1 and CDR2 are MNHEY and SVGAGI. The CDR3 spells CASSPYGVGTGELFF. In nucleotides, the CDR3 is TGTGCCAGCAGTCCGTATGGGGTTGGTACCGGGGAGCTGTTTTTT.